Shown below are 21 T cell receptor beta chains from a single sample sequenced in a study of T cell repertoires in cytomegalovirus infection. Each CDR3 protein is one row after TCRdb ran MiXCR on the reads. The table shows under 200,000 distinct CDR3 sequences, with more than 9% occurring only once. Sequencing used PBMCs. These receptors were obtained from a human donor in good health (CMV status not recorded). Some clones in this sample may be carry-over from other donors' samples.

This clonotype was counted only a few times. This sequence joins TRBV6-6 and TRBJ1-2; possible D gene TRBD1, 6 bases. The CDR3 runs 12 residues. The V gene's germline CDR1 is MNHNY and CDR2 SVGAGI (reference sequence). V gave up 4 bases and J gave up 5 bases, with 8 bases separating them. CDR3 coding DNA: TGTGCCAGCAGTTCGACAGGTTATGGCTACACCTTC. Encoded protein: CASSSTGYGYTF.

This clonotype came up many times. The chain couples TRBV6-2 or TRBV6-3 to TRBJ1-4; D perhaps matches TRBD1 (5 bases). Trimming pared 8 bases from V and 6 bases from J, leaving 13 bases between. This CDR3 has 13 residues. Germline CDR1 is MNHEY and CDR2 is SVGEGT. The CDR3 spells CASGSGEDEKLFF. CDR3 in DNA: TGTGCCAGCGGTTCGGGGGAGGATGAAAAACTGTTTTTT.

This clonotype appeared many times. This sequence joins TRBV5-5 and TRBJ2-7; unclear D gene. The V end lost 0 bases, the J end lost 7 bases, and 14 bases lay between the germline ends. Germline CDR1 SGHKS, CDR2 YYEKEE (reference sequence). CDR3 size: 14 residues. The CDR3 nucleotides read TGTGCCAGCAGCTTGGATGTTGTGAATACAGAGCAGTACTTC. Translated: CASSLDVVNTEQYF.

There are many counts of this clonotype. The CDR3: CASSLYGNTGELFF. In nucleotides, the CDR3 is TGTGCCAGCAGCTTATATGGAAACACCGGGGAGCTGTTTTTT. V is TRBV7-2 and J is TRBJ2-2; no clear D. Trimming took off 2 bases at V and 2 bases at J, with 6 bases between the two ends. Looked up from germline, CDR1 is SGHTA and CDR2 is FQGNSA. The CDR3 contains 14 residues.

The chain is built from TRBV11-1 and TRBJ2-1; 7 bases are shared with TRBD1. The length of the CDR3 is 15 residues. Germline V lookup: CDR1 SGHAT, CDR2 FQDESV (reference sequence). The ends lost 5 bases at V and 3 bases at J; junction bases unmatched: 7. In nucleotides, the CDR3 is TGTGCCAGCAGCCTCCGGGACAGTATCTACAATGAGCAGTTCTTC. Protein sequence: CASSLRDSIYNEQFF.

This clonotype was detected only a few times. This could be a read error, since a much larger clone is one nucleotide away. The CDR3 nucleotides read TGTGCCAGCAGCTCTCTAGCGGACCTAATCTGGGGTACGCAGTATTTT. Translation: CASSSLADLIWGTQYF. The V call is TRBV7-2, the J call TRBJ2-3; 7 bases map to TRBD2. This CDR3 has 16 amino acids. With 4 bases clipped from V and 8 bases from J, the junction kept 15 bases outside the gene matches. Germline CDR1 and CDR2: SGHTA and FQGNSA.

The chain links TRBV20-1 to TRBJ1-5, with D unresolved. Germline V gene data show CDR1 as DFQATT and CDR2 as SNEGSKA (reference sequence). CDR3 size: 14 residues. The V end lost 2 bases, the J end lost 5 bases, and 13 bases lay between the germline ends. The CDR3, as DNA: TGCAGTGCTAGACCGGTGGCCGGAGATCAGCCCCAGCATTTT. Translating gives CSARPVAGDQPQHF.

The chain's CDR3 is CASSLLGGGGRAKNIQYF. CDR3 sequence (DNA): TGTGCCAGCAGTTTACTCGGCGGGGGGGGAAGGGCCAAAAACATTCAGTACTTC. V is TRBV28 and J is TRBJ2-4, with TRBD2 identical over 9 bases. Losses at the gene ends were 2 bases for V and 1 base for J; bases not matched to a gene: 9. CDR1 is MDHEN, CDR2 SYDVKM, per germline. This CDR3 comprises 18 residues.

This clonotype was observed at least ten times. V is TRBV7-2 and J is TRBJ2-6; D may be TRBD2 (6 bases). Trimming took off 2 bases at V and 1 base at J, with 15 bases between the two ends. Germline CDR1 SGHTA, CDR2 FQGNSA. The CDR3 is 18 residues long. CDR3 sequence reads: CASSLRGRTLSGANVLTF. In DNA form, the CDR3 reads TGTGCCAGCAGCTTACGGGGGAGAACTCTTTCTGGGGCCAACGTCCTGACTTTC.

This clonotype occurred many times. The chain has TRBV20-1 and TRBJ2-7; 8 bases agree with TRBD2. The V gene end was trimmed by 3 bases and the J gene end by 7 bases; junction bases not matched to a gene: 14. The CDR3 extends over 15 amino acids. Germline assignment: CDR1 DFQATT and CDR2 SNEGSKA (reference sequence). CDR3 sequence: CSASLKGLGAGEQYF. For the CDR3, the DNA is TGCAGTGCTAGTCTGAAGGGACTAGGGGCGGGTGAGCAGTACTTC.

This clonotype was found many times. This chain joins TRBV7-2 and TRBJ2-7; D possibly corresponds to TRBD1 (6 bases). Germline V gene lookup returns CDR1 SGHTA and CDR2 FQGNSA. This CDR3 has 15 amino acids. V was pared by 6 bases and J by 2 bases, with 17 bases between. The CDR3 DNA is TGTGCCAGCAGTCAACGCAGGGGAAATCCCTACGAGCAGTACTTC. It is translated as CASSQRRGNPYEQYF.

This clonotype was seen more than once but under ten times. The chain links TRBV5-1 to TRBJ2-5; TRBD1 matches at 8 bases. The ends lost 0 bases at V and 1 base at J; junction bases unmatched: 5. Looked up from germline, CDR1 is SGHRS and CDR2 is YFSETQ. The CDR3 loop spans 16 amino acids. The CDR3: CASSLEAGGSQETQYF. The CDR3 nucleotides read TGCGCCAGCAGCTTGGAGGCAGGGGGCAGCCAAGAGACCCAGTACTTC.

The table lists this clonotype with a few counts. This sequence joins TRBV29-1 and TRBJ2-5; D is ambiguous. Trimming took off 7 bases at V and 6 bases at J, with 15 bases between the two ends. Germline CDR1 SQVTM, CDR2 ANQGSEA. The CDR3 spans 12 residues. The CDR3 DNA sequence: TGCAGCGCAGAACCCGGGTTGAAGACCCAGTACTTC. It specifies CSAEPGLKTQYF.

At least ten counts were recorded for this clonotype. V usage is TRBV7-2 and J usage is TRBJ1-2; 7 bases align to TRBD1. Germline loops: CDR1 SGHTA, CDR2 FQGNSA. After removal of 0 bases from V and 7 bases from J, the junction contained 14 bases not matched to a gene. The CDR3 consists of 17 residues. The CDR3 DNA follows: TGTGCCAGCAGCTTAGCGAATAGACAGGGAGGAGGTGTTGGCTACACCTTC. Translation: CASSLANRQGGGVGYTF.

The table lists this clonotype with a few counts. This rearrangement joins TRBV7-2 to TRBJ2-1, with D possibly called TRBD1 or TRBD2 (7 bases each). The germline V gene encodes CDR1 SGHTA and CDR2 FQGNSA. CDR3 length equals 15 residues. Trimming removed 5 bases at V and 6 bases at J, with 17 bases between. Here the CDR3 DNA reads TGTGCCAGCAGCCCCCAGGGGGGGAGGGGCAATGAGCAGTTCTTC. This translates into CASSPQGGRGNEQFF.

This clonotype appeared many times. V is TRBV4-3 and J is TRBJ1-5; no definite D call. The CDR3 has 14 amino acids. CDR1 and CDR2 from the germline V gene are LGHNA and YSLEER. V was pared by 4 bases and J by 0 bases, with 7 bases between. The CDR3 protein is CASSLDLSNQPQHF. The CDR3 DNA reads TGCGCCAGCAGCCTCGATCTTAGCAATCAGCCCCAGCATTTT.

Regarding this clonotype: This may be a read error, as it is one base from a much larger clone. This rearrangement joins TRBV6-2 or TRBV6-3 to TRBJ2-2; D remains ambiguous. The CDR3 sequence is 12 residues long. Germline CDR1 MNHEY, CDR2 SVGEGT. Trimming took off 4 bases at V and 10 bases at J, with 10 bases between the two ends. DNA of the CDR3: TGTGCCAGCAGTTCCGGCTCCGTGGAGCTGTTTTTT. It codes for CASSSGSVELFF.

This clonotype was counted a few times. The J gene is TRBJ1-4, the V gene TRBV10-2, with D unresolved. The CDR3 consists of 14 residues. In germline, CDR1 is WSHSY, CDR2 SAAADI. V was shortened by 2 bases and J by 8 bases, with 12 bases between the two germline ends. The chain's CDR3 is CASSEGGLAEKLFF. In nucleotides, the CDR3 is TGCGCCAGCAGTGAGGGCGGCCTTGCAGAAAAACTGTTTTTT.

In its sample, this clonotype was seen many times. V gene TRBV28 combines with J gene TRBJ1-1, with D tentatively TRBD1 (5 bases). Deletions cut 6 bases from V and 4 bases from J, with 15 bases between. Germline V gene data show CDR1 as MDHEN and CDR2 as SYDVKM. The CDR3 sequence is 14 residues long. CDR3 DNA: TGTGCCAGCAGCCCGGTGGGGCGGGGCACTGAAGCTTTCTTT. Its translation is CASSPVGRGTEAFF. The full variable domain, its missing parts supplied by reference TRBV28 and TRBJ1-1, is DVKVTQSSRYLVKRTGEKVFLECVQDMDHENMFWYRQDPGLGLRLIYFSYDVKMKEKGDIPEGYSVSREKKERFSLILESASTNQTSMYLCASSPVGRGTEAFFGQGTRLTVV.

This rearrangement joins TRBV6-2 or TRBV6-3 to TRBJ1-4; TRBD1 agrees at 8 bases. The CDR3 has 15 amino acids. Germline-derived CDR1 and CDR2 are MNHEY and SVGEGT. The J segment lost 4 bases and the V segment lost 4 bases, leaving 5 bases of the junction unmatched. CDR3 DNA: TGTGCCAGCAGTTCGGGACAGGACGGTAATGAAAAACTGTTTTTT. The encoded protein is CASSSGQDGNEKLFF.

This clonotype has ten or more counts. The chain joins TRBV7-9 to TRBJ2-7, with D perhaps being TRBD1 or TRBD2 (5 bases each). This CDR3 has 14 residues. V was clipped by 5 bases and J by 1 base, with 12 bases between them. Germline V gene lookup returns CDR1 SEHNR and CDR2 FQNEAQ (reference sequence). CDR3: CASSRWDGSYEQYF. CDR3 nucleotide sequence: TGTGCCAGCAGCCGATGGGACGGATCCTACGAGCAGTACTTC.